These 22 T cell receptor beta chains came from one sample sequenced in a study of blood T cell repertoires in COVID-19. Using immunoSEQ multiplex PCR, the repertoire was profiled, and TCRdb retains in-frame clones only, with some absent. The sample lists about 50,000 clones, roughly 86% occurring once. Sequencing used peripheral blood. The receptors stem from a man between 40 and 49 years old with active COVID-19.

The V call is TRBV24-1, the J call TRBJ2-3, with D perhaps TRBD2 (6 bases). The CDR3 spans 12 residues. V lost 9 bases and J lost 0, with 6 bases in between. From germline, CDR1 is KGHDR and CDR2 SFDVKD. The CDR3 sequence is CATGTSTDTQYF. CDR3 in DNA: TGTGCCACCGGGACTAGCACAGATACGCAGTATTTT.

CDR3 in DNA: TGTGCCAGCAGTAATCCGACAGGGGGTGGCAATCAGCCCCAGCATTTT. This encodes CASSNPTGGGNQPQHF. This chain links TRBV7-9 with TRBJ1-5; 9 positions match TRBD1. V shed 6 bases, J shed 2 bases, and the junction held 8 bases outside the gene matches. The CDR3 is made up of 16 amino acids. Germline CDR1 and CDR2: SEHNR and FQNEAQ (reference sequence).

The chain is built from TRBV27 and TRBJ1-1; D remains unclear. Germline lookup yields CDR1 MNHEY and CDR2 SMNVEV (reference sequence). V was clipped by 9 bases and J by 1 base, with 12 bases between them. The CDR3 sequence is 13 residues long. The CDR3 loop is CASKTTGNTEAFF. The CDR3 DNA is TGTGCCAGTAAGACGACGGGGAACACTGAAGCTTTCTTT.

V is TRBV28 and J is TRBJ2-2, with 8 bases matching TRBD1. V gave up 5 bases and J gave up 4 bases; unmatched junction bases: 9. The CDR3 sequence is 16 residues long. The V gene's germline CDR1 is MDHEN and CDR2 SYDVKM. The CDR3 here is CASSGRGQGGTGELFF. CDR3 in DNA: TGTGCCAGCAGTGGAAGAGGACAGGGTGGCACCGGGGAGCTGTTTTTT.

This rearrangement joins TRBV11-2 to TRBJ1-1; TRBD1 might be the D (6 bases). Trimming shortened V by 5 bases and J by 4 bases, and 17 bases separated the two germline ends. This CDR3 is 15 amino acids long. Germline CDR1 SGHAT, CDR2 FQNNGV. Here the CDR3 DNA reads TGTGCCAGCAGCGCACCCCAGGGGCTGGGCACTGAAGCTTTCTTT. Protein: CASSAPQGLGTEAFF.

The chain links TRBV28 to TRBJ1-5; 8 nucleotides match TRBD1. V was clipped by 7 bases and J by 5 bases; unmatched bases: 13. Looked up from germline, CDR1 is MDHEN and CDR2 is SYDVKM. The CDR3 is 16 residues long. In nucleotides, the CDR3 is TGTGCCAGCACTCTAAACAGGGGGATGGGAGATCAGCCCCAGCATTTT. It yields the protein CASTLNRGMGDQPQHF.

This chain connects TRBV4-1 to TRBJ2-2; TRBD2 aligns across 9 bases. The CDR3 extends over 18 amino acids. The V gene's germline CDR1 is MGHRA and CDR2 YSYEKL. V shed 0 bases, J shed 5 bases, and the junction held 10 bases outside the gene matches. In DNA, the CDR3 is TGCGCCAGCAGCCAAGAACGGTCTAGCGGGATCGGTACCGGGGAGCTGTTTTTT. Residues: CASSQERSSGIGTGELFF.

This clone was picked up a small number of times. The chain carries TRBV6-5 and TRBJ1-1; 7 positions match TRBD1. The trim removed 8 bases at V and 11 bases at J, leaving 14 bases unmatched. CDR1 and CDR2 (germline): MNHEY, SVGAGI. This CDR3 has 13 amino acids. DNA of the CDR3: TGTGCCAGCGGCAACAGGGGCAAATTGTCGGCTTTCTTT. It encodes CASGNRGKLSAFF.

This chain uses TRBV24-1 with TRBJ2-7, with D tentatively TRBD2 (5 bases). Germline assignment: CDR1 KGHDR and CDR2 SFDVKD. The CDR3 spans 13 residues. Trimming cost V 3 bases and J 3 bases, with 8 bases left between them. Here the CDR3 reads CATSDHSDYEQYF. CDR3 DNA sequence: TGTGCCACCAGTGATCATAGCGACTACGAGCAGTACTTC.

Comments on this clone: An end of the junction does not agree with germline; a read error may underlie this. The V call is TRBV27, the J call TRBJ2-7; TRBD1 matches 10 bases. Germline CDR1 MNHEY, CDR2 SMNVEV (reference sequence). This CDR3 has 16 amino acids. The CDR3 DNA follows: TGTGCCAGCAGTTCTCTCACGGGACAGGGGACCTACAAGCAGTACTTC. Residues: CASSSLTGQGTYKQYF.

This chain links TRBV6-5 with TRBJ1-3; D not resolved. CDR1 is MNHEY, CDR2 SVGAGI, per germline. CDR3 size: 15 residues. With 2 bases removed from V and 0 bases from J, the gap between germline ends came to 8 bases. CDR3 in DNA: TGTGCCAGCAGTTACCGGTGGAGCTCTGGAAACACCATATATTTT. It encodes CASSYRWSSGNTIYF.

This clone was found once. The genes are TRBV20-1 and TRBJ1-1; TRBD1 matches 9 bases. The CDR3 totals 15 residues. The V and J ends lost 3 bases and 1 base, in that order; junction bases with no gene match: 6. The V gene's germline CDR1 is DFQATT and CDR2 SNEGSKA (reference sequence). The CDR3 region is CSASYWGQGNTEAFF. The CDR3, as DNA: TGCAGTGCTAGTTATTGGGGACAGGGGAACACTGAAGCTTTCTTT.

The chain recombines TRBV7-3 with TRBJ2-5; 9 nucleotides line up with TRBD2. Trimming at V came to 1 base and at J to 1 base, leaving 4 bases not matched to a gene. Germline V gene sequence: CDR1 SGHTA, CDR2 FQGTGA. This CDR3 has 16 amino acids. The CDR3: CASSLNAGGIQETQYF. The DNA of the CDR3 is TGTGCCAGCAGCTTAAATGCGGGAGGGATCCAAGAGACCCAGTACTTC.

This CDR3 is CASILPRRRRINYGYTF. CDR3 nucleotide sequence: TGTGCCAGCATCCTACCTCGAAGACGGAGGATTAACTATGGCTACACCTTC. The V and J genes are TRBV21-1 and TRBJ1-2. TRBV21-1 is marked as a pseudogene. The CDR3 has 17 amino acids.

V and J are TRBV24-1 and TRBJ1-1; TRBD1 might be the D (6 bases). Germline assignment: CDR1 KGHDR and CDR2 SFDVKD. CDR3 length: 11 amino acids. Trimming stripped 6 bases from V and 7 bases from J, with 8 bases between. This CDR3 reads CATSQTGEAFF. CDR3 nucleotide sequence: TGTGCCACCAGTCAGACAGGTGAAGCTTTCTTT.

The J gene is TRBJ2-1, the V gene TRBV4-1, with no clear D. This CDR3 is 15 amino acids long. Trimming removed 4 bases from V and 10 bases from J, with 20 bases in between. CDR1 is MGHRA and CDR2 is YSYEKL in the germline V gene. DNA for the CDR3: TGCGCCAGCAGCCTGAAAACTGTCTCATCTTCCGAGCAGTTCTTC. This encodes CASSLKTVSSSEQFF.

This clone has a handful of counts. The chain links TRBV19 to TRBJ1-6; possible D gene TRBD1, 6 bases. CDR3 length equals 15 residues. Deletions cut 6 bases from V and 8 bases from J, with 17 bases between. Germline loops: CDR1 LNHDA, CDR2 SQIVND (reference sequence). The CDR3, as DNA: TGTGCCAGTAGCCGACAGGCTTCGAGGGATTCACCCCTCCACTTT. The encoded protein is CASSRQASRDSPLHF.

V gene TRBV27 combines with J gene TRBJ2-3, with 11 bases identical to TRBD2. This CDR3 is built from 14 residues. Looked up from germline, CDR1 is MNHEY and CDR2 is SMNVEV (reference sequence). V lost 5 bases, J lost 5 bases, and 3 bases stayed unmatched. CDR3 sequence reads: CASSIAGGRDTQYF. In DNA, the CDR3 is TGTGCCAGCAGTATAGCGGGAGGGCGAGATACGCAGTATTTT.

The rearrangement links TRBV27 to TRBJ1-2, with D tentatively TRBD1 (6 bases). This CDR3 spans 13 amino acids. The V end lost 2 bases, the J end lost 7 bases, and 11 bases lay between the germline ends. Germline V gene data show CDR1 as MNHEY and CDR2 as SMNVEV (reference sequence). Written as DNA, the CDR3 is TGTGCCAGCAGTTTAAACAGGGATCGTGGCTACACCTTC. Its translation is CASSLNRDRGYTF.

This chain links TRBV7-3 with TRBJ2-1; 7 bases map to TRBD1. V shed 5 bases, J shed 8 bases, and the junction held 9 bases outside the gene matches. From germline, CDR1 is SGHTA and CDR2 FQGTGA. The length of the CDR3 is 14 residues. The CDR3 DNA sequence: TGTGCCAGCAGCCAGACAGGGAGTCAGGATGAGCAGTTCTTC. It yields the protein CASSQTGSQDEQFF.

The chain recombines TRBV5-5 with TRBJ2-1; 9 nucleotides match TRBD1. CDR1 SGHKS and CDR2 YYEKEE come from the germline V gene (reference sequence). This CDR3 spans 14 amino acids. J gave up 5 bases and V 3 bases, and 3 bases lay outside the gene matches. The CDR3, as DNA: TGTGCCAGCAGCTCCGGGACAGGGCACAATGAGCAGTTCTTC. Residues: CASSSGTGHNEQFF.

This clone appeared a few times. This chain links TRBV28 with TRBJ2-1; 9 positions match TRBD2. CDR3 length: 16 amino acids. Trimming at V came to 2 bases and at J to 1 base, leaving 3 bases not matched to a gene. Germline-derived CDR1 and CDR2 are MDHEN and SYDVKM. CDR3 sequence: CASSLVSGSSYNEQFF. CDR3 nucleotides: TGTGCCAGCAGTTTAGTTAGCGGGAGTTCCTACAATGAGCAGTTCTTC.